This TCR beta chain was sequenced during a study of OX40 agonist ivuxolimab in advanced cancers. Points on this clone: At one end the junction does not follow the germline gene, possibly because of a read error.

TCRdb keeps only in-frame clones here, not all; method: immunoSEQ multiplex PCR. The table shows 45,000 to 50,000 clones, with about 81% occurring only once. This CDR3 has 15 amino acids. CDR1 is ENHRY, CDR2 SYGVKD, per germline. This clonotype originated in an adult with an advanced solid tumor such as melanoma, head and neck, liver or kidney cancer. The sample in question was CD4+ or CD8+ T cells sorted from blood, obtained in a trial of the OX40 agonist ivuxolimab. The chain combines TRBV10-3 with TRBJ2-1; 7 bases fit TRBD1. The CDR3 sequence: CAITEGALIDNEQFF. CDR3 nucleotides: TGTGCCATCACTGAGGGGGCGTTGATAGACAATGAGCAGTTCTTC.